These 28 T cell receptor beta chains originate from one sample sequenced in a study of blood T cell repertoires in COVID-19. Repertoires were generated with immunoSEQ multiplex PCR, while TCRdb's copy carries only in-frame clones and drops some. This sample carries roughly 160,000 clones, under 90% of them seen once, and the ten largest clones take about 3.7%. The sequencing input was PBMCs or T cells enriched from blood (not recorded which). The source of these receptors is a woman aged 55-69 years who had recovered from COVID-19.

This clone has a handful of counts. CDR3 DNA sequence: TGTGCCAGCAGTTCGAGCTATACCGGGGAGCTGTTTTTT. It yields the protein CASSSSYTGELFF. The rearrangement joins TRBV27 to TRBJ2-2; D unresolved. Germline V gives CDR1 MNHEY, CDR2 SMNVEV (reference sequence). The CDR3 loop spans 13 amino acids. V lost 4 bases and J lost 5, with 8 bases in between.

The CDR3 region is CASKKGPLVEQYF. DNA of the CDR3: TGTGCCAGCAAAAAGGGGCCTCTTGTCGAGCAGTACTTC. The V call is TRBV6-5, the J call TRBJ2-7, with D maybe TRBD1 (5 bases). The CDR3 is made up of 13 amino acids. V was clipped by 7 bases and J by 6 bases, with 16 bases between them. Germline loops: CDR1 MNHEY, CDR2 SVGAGI.

The gene calls are TRBV18 and TRBJ2-5, with 9 bases lining up with TRBD1. The CDR3 runs 15 residues. CDR1 is KGHSH and CDR2 is LQKENI in the germline V gene. The V and J ends lost 6 bases and 3 bases, in that order; junction bases with no gene match: 8. The CDR3 DNA is TGTGCCAGCTCGTTCCCTACAGGGGGCGAAGAGACCCAGTACTTC. Its translation is CASSFPTGGEETQYF.

The chain carries TRBV27 and TRBJ1-2; 11 bases agree with TRBD1. Germline CDR1 MNHEY, CDR2 SMNVEV (reference sequence). The CDR3 loop spans 14 amino acids. The ends lost 4 bases at V and 4 bases at J; junction bases unmatched: 2. The CDR3 region is CASSSGQGVYGYTF. DNA of the CDR3: TGTGCCAGCAGTTCGGGACAGGGGGTCTATGGCTACACCTTC.

The chain employs TRBV11-1 and TRBJ2-7; TRBD2 aligns across 9 bases. Germline CDR1 is SGHAT and CDR2 is FQDESV (reference sequence). V was clipped by 4 bases and J by 4 bases; unmatched bases: 11. The CDR3 contains 16 residues. In DNA form, the CDR3 reads TGTGCCAGCAGCTCGGGACCTAGCGGGGCTATTTACGAGCAGTACTTC. Translated: CASSSGPSGAIYEQYF.

The chain uses TRBV15 and TRBJ1-3, with a possible D match to TRBD1 (6 bases). Between the trimmed V and J ends, which lost 3 bases and 0 bases, there was a span of 21 bases. Germline V lookup: CDR1 LNHNV, CDR2 YYDKDF (reference sequence). The CDR3 length is 19 residues. The CDR3 DNA reads as TGTGCCACCAGCAGCCTAGGGGGTGAGAACCCCTTCTCTGGAAACACCATATATTTT. This sequence encodes CATSSLGGENPFSGNTIYF.

The CDR3 reads CASSVVPGLAEYNEQFF. DNA for the CDR3: TGTGCCAGCAGCGTAGTGCCGGGACTCGCCGAATACAATGAGCAGTTCTTC. The chain employs TRBV9 and TRBJ2-1, with D tentatively TRBD2 (6 bases). The length of the CDR3 is 17 residues. The V gene's germline CDR1 is SGDLS and CDR2 YYNGEE. Trimming removed 0 bases at V and 4 bases at J, with 17 bases between.

This clone occurred once. V usage is TRBV3-1 (or the pseudogene TRBV3-2) and J usage is TRBJ2-3; 8 bases align to TRBD2. The J segment lost 0 bases and the V segment lost 5 bases, leaving 7 bases of the junction unmatched. Germline loops: CDR1 LGHDT, CDR2 YNNKEL (reference sequence). The CDR3 contains 16 residues. In DNA, the CDR3 is TGTGCCAGCAGCTCCCAGGCGGGGGGAAGCACAGATACGCAGTATTTT. Its translation is CASSSQAGGSTDTQYF.

This clone was seen a few times. V and J are TRBV5-1 and TRBJ1-1, with TRBD1 as a possible D gene (6 bases). V shed 4 bases and J shed 3 bases, with 22 bases lying between them. CDR3 length equals 17 residues. Germline CDR1 reads SGHRS; CDR2 reads YFSETQ. CDR3 loop: CASSVRSGGEVHTEAFF. The CDR3 nucleotides read TGCGCCAGCAGCGTCCGTTCTGGGGGCGAGGTACACACTGAAGCTTTCTTT.

This chain links TRBV4-1 with TRBJ2-1, with TRBD2 matching 7 bases. Germline V gene sequence: CDR1 MGHRA, CDR2 YSYEKL. The CDR3 extends over 17 amino acids. J gave up 2 bases and V 4 bases, and 11 bases lay outside the gene matches. Here the CDR3 reads CASSRPGTTRTYNEQFF. The CDR3, as DNA: TGCGCCAGCAGCCGCCCGGGGACTACCAGGACCTACAATGAGCAGTTCTTC.

The chain couples TRBV19 to TRBJ2-7; 8 bases are shared with TRBD1. Trimming cost V 4 bases and J 6 bases; bases outside gene matches: 8. The CDR3 has 14 residues. Germline loops: CDR1 LNHDA, CDR2 SQIVND (reference sequence). CDR3 DNA sequence: TGTGCCAGTAGTACAAGGGGACAGGCCGTCGAGCAGTACTTC. Its protein product is CASSTRGQAVEQYF.

The genes are TRBV13 and TRBJ1-2; a weak D match, TRBD1 (6 bases). Germline V CDR1 and CDR2: PRHDT, FYEKMQ (reference sequence). Trimming stripped 3 bases from V and 7 bases from J, with 15 bases between. The CDR3 extends over 14 amino acids. CDR3 in amino acids: CASSLGQGLSGYTF. CDR3 DNA: TGTGCCAGCAGCTTGGGTCAGGGGCTATCTGGCTACACCTTC.

The rearrangement uses TRBV7-2 and TRBJ2-2; 10 bases align to TRBD2. Per germline, CDR1 SGHTA and CDR2 FQGNSA. The CDR3 loop spans 17 amino acids. Trimming at V came to 5 bases and at J to 1 base, leaving 7 bases not matched to a gene. CDR3 sequence: CASSQAGGQRNTGELFF. Written as DNA, the CDR3 is TGTGCCAGCAGCCAAGCGGGGGGGCAACGGAACACCGGGGAGCTGTTTTTT.

The rearrangement joins TRBV9 to TRBJ2-3; TRBD2 matches at 7 bases. The CDR3 is made up of 15 amino acids. CDR1 SGDLS and CDR2 YYNGEE come from the germline V gene. V gave up 3 bases and J gave up 3 bases; unmatched junction bases: 7. The CDR3 DNA reads TGTGCCAGCAGCGAGGGCCGGACTAGTACAGATACGCAGTATTTT. Amino acid sequence: CASSEGRTSTDTQYF. The variable domain in full, completed from reference TRBV9 and TRBJ2-3, reads DSGVTQTPKHLITATGQRVTLRCSPRSGDLSVYWYQQSLDQGLQFLIQYYNGEERAKGNILERFSAQQFPDLHSELNLSSLELGDSALYFCASSEGRTSTDTQYFGPGTRLTVL.

The chain links TRBV24-1 to TRBJ1-1; a possible D gene is TRBD1 (5 bases). The CDR3 totals 13 residues. Germline V lookup: CDR1 KGHDR, CDR2 SFDVKD. Trimming stripped 7 bases from V and 6 bases from J, with 14 bases between. The CDR3 DNA reads as TGTGCCACCAGAGACAGCCTAACTTCTGAAGCTTTCTTT. Protein sequence: CATRDSLTSEAFF.

This clone was recorded a few times. The chain joins TRBV6-6 to TRBJ1-2; no definite D call. The CDR3 runs 13 residues. V was cut by 2 bases and J by 3 bases, with 7 bases left in between. CDR1 MNHNY and CDR2 SVGAGI come from the germline V gene (reference sequence). The CDR3 DNA reads TGTGCCAGCAGTTACGTAACAGACTATGGCTACACCTTC. Its protein is CASSYVTDYGYTF.

The chain employs TRBV11-2 and TRBJ1-2; D is perhaps TRBD1 (5 bases). The CDR3 length is 14 residues. Trimming cost V 2 bases and J 1 base, with 8 bases left between them. Germline V gives CDR1 SGHAT, CDR2 FQNNGV. The CDR3 coding sequence is TGTGCCAGCAGCTTAACGACAGTTAACTATGGCTACACCTTC. This translates into CASSLTTVNYGYTF. The full variable domain, completed using reference TRBV11-2 and TRBJ1-2, is EAGVAQSPRYKIIEKRQSVAFWCNPISGHATLYWYQQILGQGPKLLIQFQNNGVVDDSQLPKDRFSAERLKGVDSTLKIQPAKLEDSAVYLCASSLTTVNYGYTFGSGTRLTVV.

This chain uses TRBV25-1 with TRBJ1-4; D is unclear. This CDR3 region has 11 residues. V dropped 3 bases and J dropped 11 bases, with 7 bases sitting between them. Germline loops: CDR1 MGHDK, CDR2 SYGVNS. The CDR3 protein is CASSEQAKLFF. The CDR3 bases are TGTGCCAGCAGTGAGCAGGCTAAACTGTTTTTT.

V gene TRBV5-8 combines with J gene TRBJ2-5; a weak D match, TRBD2 (6 bases). From germline, CDR1 is SGHTS and CDR2 YDEGEE. V lost 2 bases and J 5 bases, leaving 10 bases between the germline ends. CDR3 length: 13 residues. This CDR3 is CASSFDGGETQYF. The CDR3 DNA is TGTGCCAGCAGCTTTGATGGGGGGGAGACCCAGTACTTC.

The chain joins TRBV18 to TRBJ2-1; the match to TRBD1 covers 8 bases. J was trimmed by 1 base and V by 8 bases; bases with no gene match: 10. CDR1 KGHSH and CDR2 LQKENI come from the germline V gene. CDR3 size: 16 residues. CDR3 sequence reads: CASLTTGARSYNEQFF. The CDR3 nucleotides are TGTGCCAGCCTTACGACAGGGGCCCGGTCCTACAATGAGCAGTTCTTC.

The CDR3 nucleotides are TGTGCCAGTCACCGGAGGGCGGCGAACACTGAAGCTTTCTTT. It specifies CASHRRAANTEAFF. V usage is TRBV2 and J usage is TRBJ1-1; no clear D gene. The CDR3 runs 14 residues. V was trimmed by 9 bases and J by 1 base, leaving 15 bases between them. Germline V lookup: CDR1 SNHLY, CDR2 FYNNEI.

This clone turned up a few times. The genes are TRBV19 and TRBJ1-1, with D perhaps TRBD1 (5 bases). Looked up from germline, CDR1 is LNHDA and CDR2 is SQIVND (reference sequence). V lost 5 bases, J lost 1 base, and 11 bases lay in between. The CDR3 runs 14 residues. CDR3 in amino acids: CASSWGVGNTEAFF. The CDR3, as DNA: TGTGCCAGTAGTTGGGGGGTAGGGAACACTGAAGCTTTCTTT.

This sequence joins TRBV9 and TRBJ2-7; 9 positions agree with TRBD1. V shed 3 bases and J 2 bases; nucleotides not matched to a gene: 3. Germline CDR1 and CDR2: SGDLS and YYNGEE. The CDR3 has 14 amino acids. The CDR3: CASSATGGTYEQYF. DNA for the CDR3: TGTGCCAGCAGCGCCACAGGGGGCACCTACGAGCAGTACTTC.

This clone has just one count. V gene TRBV30 combines with J gene TRBJ1-4; no firm D call. V was clipped by 4 bases and J by 8 bases, with 11 bases between them. Per the germline V gene, CDR1 is GTSNPN and CDR2 is SVGIG (reference sequence). This CDR3 spans 12 amino acids. The CDR3 DNA sequence: TGTGCCTGGACCTCCTTGTCGGAAAAACTGTTTTTT. As protein: CAWTSLSEKLFF.

V gene TRBV5-1 combines with J gene TRBJ2-1; no firm D call. V lost 6 bases and J 4 bases, leaving 8 bases between the germline ends. Germline V lookup: CDR1 SGHRS, CDR2 YFSETQ. This CDR3 comprises 12 residues. CDR3 protein: CASKAFYNEQFF. The CDR3, as DNA: TGCGCCAGCAAAGCGTTTTACAATGAGCAGTTCTTC.

The chain uses TRBV18 and TRBJ2-3, with 10 nucleotides matching TRBD1. The germline CDR1 and CDR2 sequences are KGHSH and LQKENI. CDR3 size: 16 residues. V lost 4 bases, J lost 1 base, and 5 bases stayed unmatched. This chain's CDR3 is CASSLLTGGGTDTQYF. The CDR3 nucleotides read TGTGCCAGCTCACTGTTGACAGGGGGCGGCACAGATACGCAGTATTTT.

The CDR3 coding sequence is TGTGCCAGTAGAAGACAGGCAAATACCTACGAGCAGTACTTC. This encodes CASRRQANTYEQYF. This chain joins TRBV19 and TRBJ2-7, with TRBD1 as a possible D gene (6 bases). Germline V gene sequence: CDR1 LNHDA, CDR2 SQIVND (reference sequence). The CDR3 has 14 residues. V was trimmed by 6 bases and J by 2 bases, leaving 14 bases between them.

The gene calls are TRBV30 and TRBJ1-3, with 8 bases matching TRBD1. This CDR3 has 13 residues. Trimming removed 4 bases from V and 8 bases from J; junction bases left unmatched: 7. Germline assignment: CDR1 GTSNPN and CDR2 SVGIG (reference sequence). CDR3 protein: CAWNTDRGHTIYF. The CDR3 DNA reads TGTGCCTGGAATACAGACAGGGGACACACCATATATTTT.